Listed here is a single T cell receptor (beta chain). Its antigen is not yet known. Base qualities are missing; no much larger clone stands one base away. Systemically healthy Caucasian individuals from Russia, around 39 in total and aged about 6 to 100 years, were included as donors. Approximately 11 milliliters of peripheral blood were drawn from each donor into EDTA-treated Vacutainer tubes. PBMCs were isolated by Ficoll-Paque density-gradient centrifugation, with at least 6 million obtained per sample. Trizol reagent was used to extract total RNA from the PBMCs, yielding at least 6 micrograms per sample. The percentages of naive CD45RAhigh/CD27high T cells were determined by flow cytometry on a PBMC aliquot from every donor. V and J lose 0 bases and 0 bases, and a span of 9 bases separates them. The CDR3 runs 16 amino acids, cysteine and phenylalanine included. Just CDR3 DNA is preserved here, 48 bases in frame from base 1. The germline V gene yields MDHEN for CDR1 and SYDVKM for CDR2.

These data originate in a study of blood T cells in healthy people across ages (dated by TCRdb to between 2014 and 2017). Some background on the complete study: In model experiments, roughly one uniquely barcoded TCR beta cDNA molecule per two T cells was captured by template switching. Using deep sequencing normalized with unique cDNA molecular identifiers, the study measured how TCR beta repertoire diversity changes with age. Donors were grouped into four age groups: young (average approximately 16 years), middle-aged (less than 40), aged (62) and long-lived (approximately 78). Donors of different ages were randomly distributed across sequencing lanes to avoid experimental bias. For two donors (one aged 18 to 30 and one aged 80 or older), the study analyzed two additional independent replicas of 1 million unique cDNA reads from the same blood draw.

Results the study describes overall, beyond this receptor: Donor CMV infection status was unknown, potentially confounding age-related changes in expanded clonotypes. Observed TCR beta diversity per million T cells fell roughly linearly with age, and a significant reduction was already apparent by age roughly 40. Estimates of total diversity based on one million sequenced T cells were regarded as lower bounds and as underestimates. There was a strong correlation between observed TCR beta diversity and the percentage of naive T cells measured by flow cytometry. Compared with the aged group, the long-lived group had more naive CD4+ T cells, fewer expanded clones and increased TCR diversity, suggesting age selection. Since profiling was done on bulk unsorted PBMCs, naive and antigen-experienced compartments could not be conclusively compared.

The method behind the library was 5' RACE. Instrument on record: Illumina HiSeq 2500. A second PCR of roughly 6 to 11 cycles was run with a J-beta primer mix and a sample-barcoded 5' primer. A template-switch 5' adaptor carrying 12 random nucleotides introduced a unique molecular identifier onto each TCR beta cDNA molecule. Each sample yielded at least 3 million CDR3-containing paired-end reads. The Mint cDNA synthesis kit, primed by a TRBC-specific oligonucleotide, was used to synthesize first-strand cDNA from all RNA. All cDNA was treated with uracil-DNA glycosylase and then went through a first 18-cycle PCR with the universal primers M1SS and BC2_uni_R. The published analysis was carried out like this. For normalization, 1 million high-quality reads, each with a distinct molecular identifier, were randomly selected from each sample. Reads sharing molecular identifiers were discarded rather than binned into consensus sequences. CDR3 identification, clonotype clustering and error correction used MiTCR with a Q25 quality threshold and the strictest error-elimination algorithm. A nonparametric unseen species model using Euler transformation provided a lower-bound estimate of total TCR beta diversity. TCRdb itself trimmed the public reads at Q25 with fastp, ran MiXCR and retained productive beta chains. For every CDR3 protein sequence, its rows merge into one entry that carries the most common genes and DNA. These V and J calls derive from TCRdb rather than the authors' analysis. This sample is represented by about 1,500,000 distinct CDR3 sequences; under 30% of them were singletons. Clones ranked in the top ten supply 7.7% of the sample.

This TCR derives from a woman aged 25 to 39 in good health. The V and J segments used are TRBV28 and TRBJ2-4; the D segment cannot be called with confidence. Source material: blood. The CDR3: CASSLWGNLAKNIQYF. The DNA reads as follows: TGTGCCAGCAGTTTATGGGGGAACCTAGCCAAAAACATTCAGTACTTC.